Presented here are 21 T cell receptor beta chains from one specimen sequenced in a study of follicular helper T cells after annual influenza vaccination. Time point given: 2015-2016 season, pre-vaccination. Assay: immunoSEQ multiplex PCR; the TCRdb copy retains only in-frame clones and omits some. This sample yields approximately 15,000 clones, of which roughly 74% are seen a single time; 0.35% to 0.5% belongs to the top ten. The sequenced sample was CXCR5- memory CD4+ T cells sorted from blood, obtained on the day of influenza vaccination. Every receptor here comes from an adult who received the influenza vaccine.

The V call is TRBV5-6, the J call TRBJ2-7; D is possibly TRBD2 (5 bases). Trimming removed 0 bases at V and 3 bases at J, with 16 bases between. CDR1 and CDR2 from the germline V gene are SGHDT and YYEEEE. This CDR3 is built from 16 residues. DNA for the CDR3: TGTGCCAGCAGCTTGGGAGGGTTTTGGGGTATCTACGAGCAGTACTTC. This sequence encodes CASSLGGFWGIYEQYF.

The gene calls are TRBV7-8 and TRBJ1-1, with no clear D. Trimming shortened V by 5 bases and J by 2 bases, and 6 bases separated the two germline ends. This CDR3 has 12 amino acids. Germline assignment: CDR1 SGHVS and CDR2 FQNEAQ. CDR3 in DNA: TGTGCCAGCAGCCAAGGAAACACTGAAGCTTTCTTT. It translates to CASSQGNTEAFF. Combining the CDR3 with reference TRBV7-8 and TRBJ1-1 gives the whole variable domain GAGVSQSPRYKVAKRGQDVALRCDPISGHVSLFWYQQALGQGPEFLTYFQNEAQLDKSGLPSDRFFAERPEGSVSTLKIQRTQQEDSAVYLCASSQGNTEAFFGQGTRLTVV.

This clone has only a few counts. The V gene is TRBV5-6, the J gene TRBJ2-3, with D perhaps TRBD1 (6 bases). CDR1 and CDR2 (germline): SGHDT, YYEEEE. The CDR3 extends over 15 amino acids. The V gene lost 0 bases and the J gene lost 0 bases, with 8 bases spanning the gap. CDR3 amino acids: CASSLAGVSTDTQYF. For the CDR3, the DNA is TGTGCCAGCAGCTTGGCAGGGGTGAGCACAGATACGCAGTATTTT.

The rearrangement joins TRBV6-5 to TRBJ1-5; 8 bases agree with TRBD1. The CDR3 spans 15 residues. J was trimmed by 1 base and V by 5 bases; bases with no gene match: 4. CDR1 and CDR2 from the germline V gene are MNHEY and SVGAGI. CDR3: CASSPDRGSNQPQHF. The CDR3 DNA follows: TGTGCCAGCAGTCCTGACAGGGGCAGCAATCAGCCCCAGCATTTT.

This chain uses TRBV4-1 with TRBJ2-4, with D maybe TRBD1 (6 bases). The germline V and J ends were trimmed by 3 bases and 3 bases, with 18 bases remaining between them. The CDR3 sequence is 17 residues long. Germline assignment: CDR1 MGHRA and CDR2 YSYEKL. CDR3 bases: TGCGCCAGCAGCCAGCCTACACAGGGCTCACGCAAAAACATTCAGTACTTC. Translation gives CASSQPTQGSRKNIQYF.

A single count supports this clone. CDR3 sequence (DNA): TGTGCCAGCAGCCTACAGGGAAAATCTGAAAAACTGTTTTTT. It is translated as CASSLQGKSEKLFF. The chain couples TRBV7-9 to TRBJ1-4; D is perhaps TRBD1 (6 bases). CDR3 length equals 14 residues. Germline-derived CDR1 and CDR2 are SEHNR and FQNEAQ (reference sequence). V lost 5 bases and J lost 7, with 14 bases in between.

The chain employs TRBV6-5 and TRBJ2-3, with 9 bases fitting TRBD2. The CDR3 runs 13 residues. Trimming removed 2 bases from V and 8 bases from J; junction bases left unmatched: 2. Germline assignment: CDR1 MNHEY and CDR2 SVGAGI. The CDR3 coding sequence is TGTGCCAGCAGTTACCGGACTAGCGTTACGCAGTATTTT. Translating it yields CASSYRTSVTQYF.

V is TRBV2 and J is TRBJ1-5, with TRBD1 matching over 10 bases. The germline CDR1 and CDR2 sequences are SNHLY and FYNNEI. The CDR3 has 15 amino acids. V lost 4 bases, J lost 3 bases, and 3 bases stayed unmatched. In DNA form, the CDR3 reads TGTGCCAGCAGTGGACAGGGGGCGATCAATCAGCCCCAGCATTTT. Translating gives CASSGQGAINQPQHF.

The chain links TRBV23-1 to TRBJ1-4; D remains ambiguous. TRBV23-1 is treated as an ORF (open reading frame) with a function not yet certain. V lost 2 bases to trimming and J lost 5 bases, with 24 bases between them. CDR3 length equals 19 residues. CDR3 sequence: CASSQQSGVVGEKNEKLFF. The CDR3 region has the DNA TGCGCCAGCAGTCAACAATCGGGCGTCGTCGGGGAGAAAAATGAAAAACTGTTTTTT.

This clone was seen just once. The chain links TRBV5-1 to TRBJ1-2; D not certain. Trimming took 4 bases from V and 1 from J, leaving 14 bases between them. CDR3 size: 15 residues. Germline loops: CDR1 SGHRS, CDR2 YFSETQ. CDR3 DNA sequence: TGCGCCAGCAGCCCCGCCGGCAGCGTTAACTATGGCTACACCTTC. Its protein is CASSPAGSVNYGYTF.

This chain links TRBV27 with TRBJ1-2, with 7 bases aligning to TRBD1. V gave up 2 bases and J gave up 5 bases; unmatched junction bases: 2. Germline-derived CDR1 and CDR2 are MNHEY and SMNVEV (reference sequence). The CDR3 is 13 amino acids. This CDR3 is CASSLDREYGYTF. The CDR3 coding sequence is TGTGCCAGCAGTTTAGACAGGGAATATGGCTACACCTTC.

The genes are TRBV4-2 and TRBJ1-1; weak D call: TRBD1 (5 bases). The CDR3 loop spans 20 amino acids. Per germline, CDR1 LGHNA and CDR2 YNFKEQ. Trimming removed 2 bases at V and 0 bases at J, with 25 bases between. CDR3 DNA sequence: TGTGCCAGCAGCCAACTATCCCTTGGGGGATCTTTTTCAGTGAACACTGAAGCTTTCTTT. It specifies CASSQLSLGGSFSVNTEAFF.

This chain joins TRBV5-1 and TRBJ1-6; D is possibly TRBD1 (5 bases). The CDR3 sequence is 15 residues long. The V and J ends lost 3 bases and 8 bases respectively, with 15 bases between them. From germline, CDR1 is SGHRS and CDR2 YFSETQ. CDR3 region: CASSYNGGPDSPLHF. The CDR3 DNA reads TGCGCCAGCAGCTACAACGGGGGTCCGGATTCACCCCTCCACTTT.

The CDR3, as DNA: TGTGCCATCAGTGACCTGACAGGGGGAAGGACAGATACGCAGTATTTT. This gives the protein CAISDLTGGRTDTQYF. J is TRBJ2-3 and V is TRBV10-3, with 9 bases fitting TRBD1. The CDR3 spans 16 residues. V shed 3 bases, J shed 3 bases, and the junction held 7 bases outside the gene matches. Germline V gene sequence: CDR1 ENHRY, CDR2 SYGVKD.

There are a few counts of this clone. The chain links TRBV7-2 to TRBJ1-1, with 9 bases fitting TRBD1. The CDR3 contains 14 residues. V lost 3 bases, J lost 5 bases, and 4 bases stayed unmatched. CDR1 is SGHTA and CDR2 is FQGNSA in the germline V gene. CDR3 sequence (DNA): TGTGCCAGCAGCTTTAGGACAGGGGTGACTGAAGCTTTCTTT. It is translated as CASSFRTGVTEAFF. Based on the CDR3 plus reference TRBV7-2 and TRBJ1-1, the full variable domain is GAGVSQSPSNKVTEKGKDVELRCDPISGHTALYWYRQSLGQGLEFLIYFQGNSAPDKSGLPSDRFSAERTGGSVSTLTIQRTQQEDSAVYLCASSFRTGVTEAFFGQGTRLTVV.

The chain couples TRBV28 to TRBJ2-1, with TRBD2 matching over 8 bases. The CDR3 runs 15 residues. CDR1 is MDHEN and CDR2 is SYDVKM in the germline V gene. The V gene end was trimmed by 3 bases and the J gene end by 1 base; junction bases not matched to a gene: 2. This CDR3 is CASSFSGGSYNEQFF. The CDR3 DNA follows: TGTGCCAGCAGTTTCTCGGGGGGGTCCTACAATGAGCAGTTCTTC.

This chain connects TRBV9 to TRBJ1-4; no reliable D call. The CDR3 runs 15 residues. Trimming left V 0 bases short and J 3 bases short, with 9 bases between. From germline, CDR1 is SGDLS and CDR2 YYNGEE. CDR3 bases: TGTGCCAGCAGCGTAGATGGGAAGCCTAATGAAAAACTGTTTTTT. Protein: CASSVDGKPNEKLFF.

The chain employs TRBV11-2 and TRBJ2-2; D unclear. The germline V gene has CDR1 SGHAT and CDR2 FQNNGV. The length of the CDR3 is 13 residues. V lost 4 bases and J lost 5, with 8 bases in between. The CDR3, as DNA: TGTGCCAGCAGCTCCTTTGAAACCGGGGAGCTGTTTTTT. It yields the protein CASSSFETGELFF.

The chain links TRBV7-2 to TRBJ2-7, with TRBD2 matching 13 bases. V shed 0 bases and J 4 bases; nucleotides not matched to a gene: 9. The CDR3 sequence is 18 residues long. Germline V lookup: CDR1 SGHTA, CDR2 FQGNSA. The CDR3 coding sequence is TGTGCCAGCAGCTTAGCTGGGACTAGCGGGACACCCGGGTACGAGCAGTACTTC. It yields the protein CASSLAGTSGTPGYEQYF.

This chain uses TRBV20-1 with TRBJ2-1; D is unresolved. This CDR3 comprises 11 residues. The V gene's germline CDR1 is DFQATT and CDR2 SNEGSKA (reference sequence). The V gene lost 3 bases and the J gene lost 9 bases, with 9 bases spanning the gap. The CDR3 protein is CSARSVGEQFF. CDR3 DNA: TGCAGTGCTAGGTCGGTTGGTGAGCAGTTCTTC.

This clone is a singleton in its sample. The V gene is TRBV6-4, the J gene TRBJ2-2, with a tentative D call TRBD1 (6 bases). V lost 3 bases and J 5 bases, leaving 10 bases between the germline ends. Germline assignment: CDR1 MRHNA and CDR2 SNTAGT. The CDR3 is made up of 14 amino acids. Here the CDR3 DNA reads TGTGCCAGCAGTGAGATGGGGGCAACCGGGGAGCTGTTTTTT. The encoded protein is CASSEMGATGELFF.